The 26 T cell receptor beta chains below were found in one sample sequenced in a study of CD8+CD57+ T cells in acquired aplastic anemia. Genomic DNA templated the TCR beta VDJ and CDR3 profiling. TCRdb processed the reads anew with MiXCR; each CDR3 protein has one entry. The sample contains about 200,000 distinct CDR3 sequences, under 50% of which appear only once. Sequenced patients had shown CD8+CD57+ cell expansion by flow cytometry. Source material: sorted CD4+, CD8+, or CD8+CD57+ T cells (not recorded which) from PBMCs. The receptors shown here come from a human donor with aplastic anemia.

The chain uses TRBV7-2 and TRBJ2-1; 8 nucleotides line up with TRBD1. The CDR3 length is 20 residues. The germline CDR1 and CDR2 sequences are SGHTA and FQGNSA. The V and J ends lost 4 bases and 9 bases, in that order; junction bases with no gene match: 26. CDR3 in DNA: TGTGCCAGCAGCTCGGGACTTCCCTACAATGAGCAGGGGGCTGGGGGTGAGCAGTTCTTC. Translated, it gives CASSSGLPYNEQGAGGEQFF.

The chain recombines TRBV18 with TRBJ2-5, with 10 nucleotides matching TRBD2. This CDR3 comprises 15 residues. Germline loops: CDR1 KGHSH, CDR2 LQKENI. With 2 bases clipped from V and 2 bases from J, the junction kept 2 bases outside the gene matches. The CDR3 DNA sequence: TGTGCCAGCTCACCAATTAGCGGGGGGCAAGAGACCCAGTACTTC. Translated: CASSPISGGQETQYF.

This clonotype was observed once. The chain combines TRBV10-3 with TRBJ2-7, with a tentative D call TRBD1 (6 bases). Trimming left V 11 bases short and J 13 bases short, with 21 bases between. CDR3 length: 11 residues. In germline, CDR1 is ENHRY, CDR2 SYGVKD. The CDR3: CAVSGGTGPYF. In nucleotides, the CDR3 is TGTGCCGTTTCTGGGGGAACAGGGCCCTACTTC.

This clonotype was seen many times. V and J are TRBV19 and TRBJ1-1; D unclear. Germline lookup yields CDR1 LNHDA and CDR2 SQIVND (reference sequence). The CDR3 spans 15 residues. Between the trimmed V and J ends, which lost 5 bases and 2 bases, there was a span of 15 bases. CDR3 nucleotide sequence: TGTGCCAGTAGTTCGTCGGAGACGGTAAACACTGAAGCTTTCTTT. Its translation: CASSSSETVNTEAFF.

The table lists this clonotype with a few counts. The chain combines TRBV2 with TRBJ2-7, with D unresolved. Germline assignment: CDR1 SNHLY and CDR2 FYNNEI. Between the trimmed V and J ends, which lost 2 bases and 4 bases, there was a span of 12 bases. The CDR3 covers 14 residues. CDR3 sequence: CASSERAMTYEQYF. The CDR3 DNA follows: TGTGCCAGCAGTGAAAGGGCAATGACTTACGAGCAGTACTTC. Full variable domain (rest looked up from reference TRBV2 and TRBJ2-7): EPEVTQTPSHQVTQMGQEVILRCVPISNHLYFYWYRQILGQKVEFLVSFYNNEISEKSEIFDDQFSVERPDGSNFTLKIRSTKLEDSAMYFCASSERAMTYEQYFGPGTRLTVT.

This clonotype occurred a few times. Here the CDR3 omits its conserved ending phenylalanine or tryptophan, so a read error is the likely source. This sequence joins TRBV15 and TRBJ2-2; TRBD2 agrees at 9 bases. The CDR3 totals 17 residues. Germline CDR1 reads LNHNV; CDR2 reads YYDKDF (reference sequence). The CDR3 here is CVTSRDHTSGSTGELFL. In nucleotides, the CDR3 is TGTGTCACCAGCAGAGATCACACTAGCGGGTCCACCGGGGAGCTGTTTCTT.

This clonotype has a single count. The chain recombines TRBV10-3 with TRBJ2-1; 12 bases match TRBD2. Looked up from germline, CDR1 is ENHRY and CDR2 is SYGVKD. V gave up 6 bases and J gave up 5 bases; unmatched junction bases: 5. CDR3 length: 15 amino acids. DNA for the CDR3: TGTGCCATCAGGTCTAGCGGGGGGGGAGACAATGAGCAGTTCTTC. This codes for CAIRSSGGGDNEQFF.

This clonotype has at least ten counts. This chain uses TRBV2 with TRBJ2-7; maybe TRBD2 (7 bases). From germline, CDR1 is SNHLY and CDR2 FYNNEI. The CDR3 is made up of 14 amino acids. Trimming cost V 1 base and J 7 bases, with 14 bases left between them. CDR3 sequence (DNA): TGTGCCAGCAGTGAAGGAAGGGGGGGAAGTGAGCAGTACTTC. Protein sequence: CASSEGRGGSEQYF.

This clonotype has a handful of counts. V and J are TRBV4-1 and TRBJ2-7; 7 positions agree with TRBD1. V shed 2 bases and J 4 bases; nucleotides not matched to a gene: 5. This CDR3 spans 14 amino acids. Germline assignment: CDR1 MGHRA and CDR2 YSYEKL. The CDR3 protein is CASSQYRTGYEQYF. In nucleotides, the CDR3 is TGCGCCAGCAGCCAATACCGGACAGGATACGAGCAGTACTTC.

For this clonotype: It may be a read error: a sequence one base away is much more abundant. The CDR3 nucleotides are TGTGCCAGCAGCTCGACGATACAGGGGGAGCTGTTTTTT. As protein: CASSSTIQGELFF. V gene TRBV7-9 combines with J gene TRBJ2-2, with D uncertain. The ends were cut back, 4 bases at V and 8 bases at J, with 11 bases in the middle. The CDR3 contains 13 residues. CDR1 and CDR2 from the germline V gene are SEHNR and FQNEAQ (reference sequence).

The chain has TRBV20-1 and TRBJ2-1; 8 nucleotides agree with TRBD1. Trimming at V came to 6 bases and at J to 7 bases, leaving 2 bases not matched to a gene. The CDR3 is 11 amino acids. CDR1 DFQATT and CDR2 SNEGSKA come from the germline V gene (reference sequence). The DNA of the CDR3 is TGCAGTGCGACAGGGGTTAATGAGCAGTTCTTC. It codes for CSATGVNEQFF.

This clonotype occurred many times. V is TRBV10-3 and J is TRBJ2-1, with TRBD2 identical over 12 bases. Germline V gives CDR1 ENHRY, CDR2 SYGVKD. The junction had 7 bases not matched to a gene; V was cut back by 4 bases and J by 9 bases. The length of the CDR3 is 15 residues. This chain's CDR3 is CAISALAGGLGEQFF. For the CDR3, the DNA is TGTGCCATCAGTGCGCTAGCGGGGGGGCTTGGTGAGCAGTTCTTC.

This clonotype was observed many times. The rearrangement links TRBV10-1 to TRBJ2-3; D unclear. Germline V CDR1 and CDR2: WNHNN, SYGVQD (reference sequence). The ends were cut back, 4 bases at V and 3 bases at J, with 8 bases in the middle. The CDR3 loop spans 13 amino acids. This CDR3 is CASSVYGTDTQYF. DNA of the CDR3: TGCGCCAGCAGTGTCTACGGTACAGATACGCAGTATTTT.

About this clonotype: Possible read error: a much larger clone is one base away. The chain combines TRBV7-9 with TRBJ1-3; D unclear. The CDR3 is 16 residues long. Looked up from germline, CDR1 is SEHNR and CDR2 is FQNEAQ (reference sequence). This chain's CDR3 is CASSQGHPVSGNTICF. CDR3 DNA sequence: TGCGCCAGCAGCCAAGGGCACCCAGTCTCTGGAAACACCATATGTTTT.

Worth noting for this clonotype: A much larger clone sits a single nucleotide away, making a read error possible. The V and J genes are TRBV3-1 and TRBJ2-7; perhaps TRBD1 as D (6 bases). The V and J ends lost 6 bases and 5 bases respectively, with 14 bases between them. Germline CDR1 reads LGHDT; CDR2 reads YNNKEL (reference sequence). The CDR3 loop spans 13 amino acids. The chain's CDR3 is CASSQQGSHEQYF. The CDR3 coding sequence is TGTGCCAGCAGTCAACAGGGTTCCCACGAGCAGTACTTC.

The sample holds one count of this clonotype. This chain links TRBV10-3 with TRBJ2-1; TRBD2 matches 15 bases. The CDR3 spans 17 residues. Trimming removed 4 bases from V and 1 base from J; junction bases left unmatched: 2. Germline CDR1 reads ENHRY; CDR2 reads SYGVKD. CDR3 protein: CAISVGLAGGSYNEQFF. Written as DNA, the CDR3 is TGTGCCATCAGTGTGGGACTAGCGGGGGGTTCCTACAATGAGCAGTTCTTC.

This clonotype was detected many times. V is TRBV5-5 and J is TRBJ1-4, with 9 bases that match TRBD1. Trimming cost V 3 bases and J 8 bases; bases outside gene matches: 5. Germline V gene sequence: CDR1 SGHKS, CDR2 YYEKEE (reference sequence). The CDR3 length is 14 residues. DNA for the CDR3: TGTGCCAGCAGCTCGGGACAGGGAGACGAAAAACTGTTTTTT. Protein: CASSSGQGDEKLFF.

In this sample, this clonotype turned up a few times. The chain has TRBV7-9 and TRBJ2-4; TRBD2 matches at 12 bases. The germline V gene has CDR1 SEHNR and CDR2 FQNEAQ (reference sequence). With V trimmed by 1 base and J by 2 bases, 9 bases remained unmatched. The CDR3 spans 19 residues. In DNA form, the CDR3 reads TGTGCCAGCAGCTTAGATTCTCCGAGGACTAGCGGGACCAAAAACATTCAGTACTTC. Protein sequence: CASSLDSPRTSGTKNIQYF.

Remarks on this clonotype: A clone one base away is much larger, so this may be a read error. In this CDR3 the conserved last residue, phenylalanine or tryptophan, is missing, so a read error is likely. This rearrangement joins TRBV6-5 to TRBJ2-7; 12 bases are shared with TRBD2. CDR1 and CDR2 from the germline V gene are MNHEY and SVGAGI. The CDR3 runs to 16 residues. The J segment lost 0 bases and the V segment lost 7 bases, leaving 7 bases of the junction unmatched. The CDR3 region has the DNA TGTGCCAGCACCCCCCTAGCGGGGGGGAGCTCCTACGAGCAGTACCTC. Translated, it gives CASTPLAGGSSYEQYL.

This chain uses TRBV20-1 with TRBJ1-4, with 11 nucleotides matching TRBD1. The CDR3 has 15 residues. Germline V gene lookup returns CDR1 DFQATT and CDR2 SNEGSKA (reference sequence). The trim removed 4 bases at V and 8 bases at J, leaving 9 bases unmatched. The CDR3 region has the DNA TGCAGTGCTACCGGGACAGGGGGTCCTACAGAAAAACTGTTTTTT. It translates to CSATGTGGPTEKLFF.

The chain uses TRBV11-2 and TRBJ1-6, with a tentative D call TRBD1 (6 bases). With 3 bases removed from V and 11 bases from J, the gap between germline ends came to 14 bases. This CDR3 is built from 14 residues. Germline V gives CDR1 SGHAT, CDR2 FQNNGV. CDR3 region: CASSFGQGSPPLHF. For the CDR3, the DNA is TGTGCCAGCAGCTTCGGCCAGGGGAGCCCACCCCTCCACTTT.

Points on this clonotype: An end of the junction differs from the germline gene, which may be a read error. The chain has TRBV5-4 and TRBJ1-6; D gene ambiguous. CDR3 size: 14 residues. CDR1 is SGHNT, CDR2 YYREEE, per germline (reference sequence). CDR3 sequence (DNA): TGTGCCAGCACCTGGGGAGGCCGGAATTCACCCCTCCGCTTT. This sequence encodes CASTWGGRNSPLRF.

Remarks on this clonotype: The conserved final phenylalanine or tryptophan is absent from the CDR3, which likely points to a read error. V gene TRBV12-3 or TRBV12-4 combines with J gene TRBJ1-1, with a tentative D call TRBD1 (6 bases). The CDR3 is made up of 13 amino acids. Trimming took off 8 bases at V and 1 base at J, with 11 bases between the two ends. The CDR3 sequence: CASALQGNTEAFL. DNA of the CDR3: TGTGCCAGCGCCCTACAGGGGAACACTGAAGCTTTCCTT.

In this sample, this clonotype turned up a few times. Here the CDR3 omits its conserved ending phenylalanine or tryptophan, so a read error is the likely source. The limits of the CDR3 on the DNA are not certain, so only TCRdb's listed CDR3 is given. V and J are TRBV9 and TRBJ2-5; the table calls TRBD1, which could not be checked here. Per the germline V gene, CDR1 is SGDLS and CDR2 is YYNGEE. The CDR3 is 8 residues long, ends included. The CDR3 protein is CASSVGGS.

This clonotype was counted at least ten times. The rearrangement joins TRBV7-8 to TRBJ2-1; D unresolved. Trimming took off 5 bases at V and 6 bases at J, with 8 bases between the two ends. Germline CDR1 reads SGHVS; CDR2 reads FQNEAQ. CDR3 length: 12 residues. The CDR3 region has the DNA TGTGCCAGCAGCCCGGATCGCAATGAGCAGTTCTTC. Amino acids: CASSPDRNEQFF. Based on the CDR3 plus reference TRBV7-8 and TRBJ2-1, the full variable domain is GAGVSQSPRYKVAKRGQDVALRCDPISGHVSLFWYQQALGQGPEFLTYFQNEAQLDKSGLPSDRFFAERPEGSVSTLKIQRTQQEDSAVYLCASSPDRNEQFFGPGTRLTVL.

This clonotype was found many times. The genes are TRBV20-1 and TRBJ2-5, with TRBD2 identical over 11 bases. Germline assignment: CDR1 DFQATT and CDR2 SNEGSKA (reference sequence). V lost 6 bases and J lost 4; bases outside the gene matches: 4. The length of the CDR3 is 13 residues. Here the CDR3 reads CSAETSGGETQYF. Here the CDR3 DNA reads TGCAGTGCAGAAACTAGCGGGGGAGAGACCCAGTACTTC.